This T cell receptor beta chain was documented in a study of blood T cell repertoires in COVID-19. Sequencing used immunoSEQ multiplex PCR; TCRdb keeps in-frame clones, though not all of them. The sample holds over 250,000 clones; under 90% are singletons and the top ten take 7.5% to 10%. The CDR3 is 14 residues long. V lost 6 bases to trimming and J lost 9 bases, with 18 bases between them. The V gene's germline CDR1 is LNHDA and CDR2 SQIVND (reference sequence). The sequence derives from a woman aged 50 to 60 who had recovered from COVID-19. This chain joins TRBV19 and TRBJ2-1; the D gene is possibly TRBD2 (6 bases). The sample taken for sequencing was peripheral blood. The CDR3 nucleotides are TGTGCCAGTAGAAAAGTATTGGGGGGTCTTGAGCAGTTCTTC. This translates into CASRKVLGGLEQFF.